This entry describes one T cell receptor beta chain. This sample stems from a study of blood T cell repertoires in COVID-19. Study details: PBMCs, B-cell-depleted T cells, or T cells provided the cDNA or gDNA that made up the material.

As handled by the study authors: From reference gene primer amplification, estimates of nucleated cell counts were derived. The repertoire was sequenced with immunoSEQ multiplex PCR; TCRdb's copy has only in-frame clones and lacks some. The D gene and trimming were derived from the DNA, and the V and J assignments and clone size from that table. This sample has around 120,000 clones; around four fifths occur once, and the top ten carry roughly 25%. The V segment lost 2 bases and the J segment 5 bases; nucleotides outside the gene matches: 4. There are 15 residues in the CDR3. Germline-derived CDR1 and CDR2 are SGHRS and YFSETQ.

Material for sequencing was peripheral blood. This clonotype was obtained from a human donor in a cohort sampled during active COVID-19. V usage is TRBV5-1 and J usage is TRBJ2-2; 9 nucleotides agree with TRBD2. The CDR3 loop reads CASSFSGSGTGELFF. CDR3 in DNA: TGCGCCAGCAGCTTTAGCGGGAGTGGAACCGGGGAGCTGTTTTTT.